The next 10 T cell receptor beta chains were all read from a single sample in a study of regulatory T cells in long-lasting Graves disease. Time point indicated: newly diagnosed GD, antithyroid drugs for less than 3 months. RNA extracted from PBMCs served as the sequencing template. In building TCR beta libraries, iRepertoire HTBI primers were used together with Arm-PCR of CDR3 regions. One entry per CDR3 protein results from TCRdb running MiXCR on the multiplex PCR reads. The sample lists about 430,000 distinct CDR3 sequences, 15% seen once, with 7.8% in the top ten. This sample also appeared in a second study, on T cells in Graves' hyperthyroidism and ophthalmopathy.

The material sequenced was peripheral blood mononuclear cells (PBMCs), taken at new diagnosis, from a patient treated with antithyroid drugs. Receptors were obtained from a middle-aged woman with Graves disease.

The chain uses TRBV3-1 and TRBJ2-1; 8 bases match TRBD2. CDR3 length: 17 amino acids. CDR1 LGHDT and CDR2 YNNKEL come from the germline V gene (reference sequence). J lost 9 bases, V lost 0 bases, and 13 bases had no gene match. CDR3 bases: TGTGCCAGCAGCCAAGATTTTTCGGGAGGGCTCCTTGTTGAGCAGTTCTTC. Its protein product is CASSQDFSGGLLVEQFF.

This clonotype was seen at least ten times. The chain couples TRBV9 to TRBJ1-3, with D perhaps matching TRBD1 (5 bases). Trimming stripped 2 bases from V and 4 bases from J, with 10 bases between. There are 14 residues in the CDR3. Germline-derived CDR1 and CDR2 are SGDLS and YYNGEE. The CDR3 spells CASSVGPGGNTIYF. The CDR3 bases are TGTGCCAGCAGCGTGGGGCCGGGGGGAAACACCATATATTTT.

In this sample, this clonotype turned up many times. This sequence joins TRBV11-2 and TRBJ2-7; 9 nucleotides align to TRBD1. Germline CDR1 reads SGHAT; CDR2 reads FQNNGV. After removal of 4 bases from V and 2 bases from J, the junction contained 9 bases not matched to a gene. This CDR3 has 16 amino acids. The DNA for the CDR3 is TGTGCCAGCAGCTCTGGACAGGGGCATTTCGCCTACGAGCAGTACTTC. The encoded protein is CASSSGQGHFAYEQYF.

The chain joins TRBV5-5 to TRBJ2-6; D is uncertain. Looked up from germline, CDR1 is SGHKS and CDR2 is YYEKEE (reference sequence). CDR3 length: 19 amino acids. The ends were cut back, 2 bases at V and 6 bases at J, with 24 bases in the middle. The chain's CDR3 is CASSLNSRTALLKANVLTF. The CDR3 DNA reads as TGTGCCAGCAGCTTAAATTCGCGAACGGCTCTTCTTAAGGCCAACGTCCTGACTTTC.

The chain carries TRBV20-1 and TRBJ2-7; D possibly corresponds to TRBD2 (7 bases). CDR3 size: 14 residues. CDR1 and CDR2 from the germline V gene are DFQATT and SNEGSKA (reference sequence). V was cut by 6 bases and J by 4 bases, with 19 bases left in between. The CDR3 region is CSAPRAGDRYEQYF. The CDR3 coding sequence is TGCAGTGCCCCGAGGGCGGGAGACAGGTACGAGCAGTACTTC.

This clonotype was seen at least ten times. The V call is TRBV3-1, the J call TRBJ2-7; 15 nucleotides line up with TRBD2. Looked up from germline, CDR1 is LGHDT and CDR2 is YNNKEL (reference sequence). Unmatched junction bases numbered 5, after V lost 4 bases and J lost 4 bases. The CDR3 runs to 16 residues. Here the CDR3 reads CASSLGTSGRTYEQYF. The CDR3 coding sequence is TGTGCCAGCAGCCTGGGGACTAGCGGGAGGACGTACGAGCAGTACTTC.

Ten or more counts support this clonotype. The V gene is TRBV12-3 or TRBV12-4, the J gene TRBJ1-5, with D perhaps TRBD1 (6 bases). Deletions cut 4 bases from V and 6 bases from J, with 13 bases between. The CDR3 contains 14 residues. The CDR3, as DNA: TGTGCCAGCAGTTGGGGGCAGAGAGCTCAGCCCCAGCATTTT. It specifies CASSWGQRAQPQHF.

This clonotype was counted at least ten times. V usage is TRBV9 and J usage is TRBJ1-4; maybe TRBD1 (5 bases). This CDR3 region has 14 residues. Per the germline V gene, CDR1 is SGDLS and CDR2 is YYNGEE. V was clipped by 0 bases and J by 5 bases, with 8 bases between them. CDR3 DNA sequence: TGTGCCAGCAGCGTAGGACAGATAAATGAAAAACTGTTTTTT. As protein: CASSVGQINEKLFF.

CDR3 residues: CASSYSGLAGGHEQYF. CDR3 bases: TGTGCCAGCAGTTACTCGGGACTAGCGGGAGGCCACGAGCAGTACTTC. The chain uses TRBV6-5 and TRBJ2-7; 15 bases are a match to TRBD2. The CDR3 is 16 residues long. Per germline, CDR1 MNHEY and CDR2 SVGAGI. The trim removed 0 bases at V and 5 bases at J, leaving 2 bases unmatched.

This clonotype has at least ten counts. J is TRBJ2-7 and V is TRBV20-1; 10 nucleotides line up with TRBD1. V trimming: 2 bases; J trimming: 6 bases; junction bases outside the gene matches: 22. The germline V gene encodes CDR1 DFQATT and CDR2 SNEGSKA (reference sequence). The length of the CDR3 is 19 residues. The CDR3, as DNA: TGCAGTGCTAGAACCCCCGGGACAGGGGACCTCCTAGCGGAGGGCGAGCAGTACTTC. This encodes CSARTPGTGDLLAEGEQYF.